The next 15 T cell receptor beta chains were all read from a single sample in a study of T cell responses to AZD1222 COVID-19 vaccine. Clones were sequenced by immunoSEQ multiplex PCR, and TCRdb holds only the in-frame ones, with some missing. Among 130,000 to 150,000 clones, 85% to 95% were seen once, and the ten largest hold roughly 12%. Source: peripheral blood, taken after recovery from COVID-19. Receptor source: an adult who had recovered from COVID-19.

The chain has TRBV29-1 and TRBJ1-1; weak D call: TRBD1 (5 bases). The CDR3 has 14 residues. CDR1 is SQVTM, CDR2 ANQGSEA, per germline. V lost 4 bases and J lost 0, with 12 bases in between. CDR3 sequence (DNA): TGCAGCGTTGGTGAGGGGTTGATGAACACTGAAGCTTTCTTT. This encodes CSVGEGLMNTEAFF.

The chain links TRBV7-8 to TRBJ1-6, with TRBD1 matching 9 bases. CDR3 length: 16 amino acids. The germline gives CDR1 SGHVS, CDR2 FQNEAQ. The ends lost 2 bases at V and 5 bases at J; junction bases unmatched: 4. The CDR3 sequence is CASSLTGTGNNSPLHF. For the CDR3, the DNA is TGTGCCAGCAGCTTAACGGGGACAGGGAATAATTCACCCCTCCACTTT.

This clone was observed a handful of times. The chain joins TRBV12-3 or TRBV12-4 to TRBJ1-5; D gene ambiguous. Trimming shortened V by 5 bases and J by 1 base, and 6 bases separated the two germline ends. The CDR3 covers 13 residues. DNA of the CDR3: TGTGCCAGCAGTCCGGACAGCAATCAGCCCCAGCATTTT. Translating gives CASSPDSNQPQHF.

This chain joins TRBV18 and TRBJ2-5, with 10 bases that match TRBD2. J was trimmed by 0 bases and V by 2 bases; bases with no gene match: 12. This CDR3 is 19 amino acids long. CDR1 and CDR2 from the germline V gene are KGHSH and LQKENI. The CDR3 protein is CASSPWGLAGDPYQETQYF. The CDR3 DNA reads TGTGCCAGCTCACCATGGGGCCTAGCGGGAGACCCGTACCAAGAGACCCAGTACTTC.

CDR3 DNA sequence: TGTGCCAGCAGCGTAGGACGGATCACTGAAGCTTTCTTT. It specifies CASSVGRITEAFF. The rearrangement links TRBV5-6 to TRBJ1-1, with D hard to call. Looked up from germline, CDR1 is SGHDT and CDR2 is YYEEEE. V was trimmed by 4 bases and J by 4 bases, leaving 11 bases between them. The CDR3 is made up of 13 amino acids.

The genes are TRBV18 and TRBJ2-7; TRBD1 matches 9 bases. Per germline, CDR1 KGHSH and CDR2 LQKENI. V gave up 6 bases and J gave up 3 bases; unmatched junction bases: 9. The length of the CDR3 is 15 residues. The DNA for the CDR3 is TGTGCCAGCTCCCCGGGACAGGGCCTAGGCTACGAGCAGTACTTC. The encoded protein is CASSPGQGLGYEQYF.

The chain has TRBV5-6 and TRBJ2-1; possibly TRBD2 for D (5 bases). Germline V lookup: CDR1 SGHDT, CDR2 YYEEEE. Trimming took 6 bases from V and 1 from J, leaving 8 bases between them. CDR3 length: 13 amino acids. CDR3 amino acids: CASTRGSYNEQFF. CDR3 nucleotides: TGTGCCAGCACCCGAGGGTCCTACAATGAGCAGTTCTTC.

V is TRBV7-2 and J is TRBJ2-5; 10 positions agree with TRBD2. CDR3 length equals 15 residues. V shed 6 bases, J shed 2 bases, and the junction held 6 bases outside the gene matches. Germline CDR1 reads SGHTA; CDR2 reads FQGNSA. The CDR3 here is CASRISGRSQETQYF. In DNA form, the CDR3 reads TGTGCCAGCAGAATTAGCGGGAGGAGTCAAGAGACCCAGTACTTC.

This chain joins TRBV27 and TRBJ1-1, with a possible D match to TRBD1 (5 bases). With 1 base removed from V and 4 bases from J, the gap between germline ends came to 10 bases. This CDR3 spans 14 amino acids. Germline values: CDR1 MNHEY, CDR2 SMNVEV (reference sequence). CDR3 protein: CASSLWGGSTEAFF. As DNA, the CDR3 is TGTGCCAGCAGTTTATGGGGGGGGAGCACTGAAGCTTTCTTT.

The chain combines TRBV9 with TRBJ2-7, with 9 bases that match TRBD2. The CDR3 is made up of 15 amino acids. CDR1 and CDR2 from the germline V gene are SGDLS and YYNGEE. The junction had 3 bases not matched to a gene; V was cut back by 0 bases and J by 2 bases. The CDR3 protein is CASSVEAGGPYEQYF. CDR3 coding DNA: TGTGCCAGCAGCGTAGAGGCGGGAGGGCCCTACGAGCAGTACTTC.

The rearrangement joins TRBV5-1 to TRBJ2-2; 9 bases fit TRBD1. This CDR3 region has 16 residues. J gave up 2 bases and V 4 bases, and 6 bases lay outside the gene matches. In germline, CDR1 is SGHRS, CDR2 YFSETQ. The CDR3 bases are TGCGCCAGCAGCATCCTGGACAGGGGTAACACCGGGGAGCTGTTTTTT. Translation: CASSILDRGNTGELFF.

V is TRBV6-6 and J is TRBJ1-1; possibly TRBD1 for D (5 bases). Trimming took off 7 bases at V and 7 bases at J, with 10 bases between the two ends. CDR1 is MNHNY and CDR2 is SVGAGI in the germline V gene (reference sequence). The CDR3 loop spans 11 amino acids. The CDR3 protein is CASKKTDEAFF. The DNA of the CDR3 is TGTGCCAGCAAGAAGACAGATGAAGCTTTCTTT.

The chain links TRBV12-3 or TRBV12-4 to TRBJ1-2; a possible D gene is TRBD1 (5 bases). This CDR3 region has 12 residues. V lost 5 bases and J lost 5, with 9 bases in between. The CDR3: CASSAGFYGYTF. The CDR3 nucleotides read TGTGCCAGCAGTGCAGGGTTTTATGGCTACACCTTC.

The V call is TRBV6-4, the J call TRBJ1-1; perhaps TRBD1 as D (6 bases). Germline V CDR1 and CDR2: MRHNA, SNTAGT. The ends were cut back, 6 bases at V and 4 bases at J, with 12 bases in the middle. The CDR3 spans 13 residues. As DNA, the CDR3 is TGTGCCAGCAGCCGAACAGGGATCACTGAAGCTTTCTTT. It codes for CASSRTGITEAFF.

CDR3 sequence: CASSNGFYSNQPQHF. The CDR3 DNA is TGTGCCAGCAGCAACGGATTTTATAGCAATCAGCCCCAGCATTTT. The chain employs TRBV3-1 (or the pseudogene TRBV3-2) and TRBJ1-5, with unresolved D. V was pared by 5 bases and J by 0 bases, with 11 bases between. CDR1 LGHDT and CDR2 YNNKEL come from the germline V gene (reference sequence). CDR3 length equals 15 residues.